This T cell receptor (beta chain) was retrieved from a study of shared clonotypes between healthy human individuals. Details on this clone: Its matching antigen is unknown.

Between the trimmed V and J ends, which lost 5 bases and 0 bases, there was a span of 13 bases. The CDR3 consists of 15 residues. Germline V gene lookup returns CDR1 MDHEN and CDR2 SYDVKM. Naive CD4+ cells were CD45RA-selected; the remaining cells were memory. The deep-level immunoSEQ assay was used. Per sorted-subset replicate PCR, input was approximately 180 ng DNA, representing around 29,000 T cell genomes. Libraries were prepared by immunoSEQ multiplex PCR; TCRdb keeps only in-frame clonotypes and omits some of them. This table holds approximately 1,500,000 clones, 95% to 97% found once. Study outcomes and limitations: Limitation of the genetic and exposure-history diversity represented came from the few donors.

Sequencing input: naive CD4+ T cells sorted from blood. Subset reported: CD45RA+ positively selected. The TCR originated in a man aged 25 to 40 in good health. The gene calls are TRBV28 and TRBJ1-1; D perhaps matches TRBD1 (5 bases). The DNA of the CDR3 is TGTGCCAGCAGTACCCTGGGGGTCATGAACACTGAAGCTTTCTTT. Its translation: CASSTLGVMNTEAFF.